This TCR beta chain was profiled in a study of shared clonotypes between healthy human individuals. TCRdb keeps only in-frame clones here, not all; method: immunoSEQ multiplex PCR. Here the sample spans some 700,000 clones, around 91% being singletons. None of the donors, who were healthy HIV-negative adults, had recently had acute infections or vaccinations. This clonotype originated in a man younger than 35 in good health. Some clones in this sample may be carry-over from other donors' samples. The source material was memory CD8+ T cells from PBMCs. Documented subset: CD45RO+ cells pooled with CCR7-negative TemRA cells.

The CDR3 region is CASSLSGTGGSGELFF. The CDR3 bases are TGTGCCAGCAGCTTAAGTGGCACAGGGGGTTCCGGGGAGCTGTTTTTT. The rearrangement joins TRBV14 to TRBJ2-2; 8 nucleotides align to TRBD1. Germline CDR1 and CDR2: SGHDN and FVKESK. This CDR3 is built from 16 residues. Trimming at V came to 5 bases and at J to 6 bases, leaving 11 bases not matched to a gene.